These 20 T cell receptor beta chains were all obtained from the same sample, sequenced in a study of CD8+CD57+ T cells in acquired aplastic anemia. Patients included in sequencing had previously demonstrated CD8+CD57+ cell expansion by flow cytometry. It was genomic DNA that served as the template for profiling TCR beta VDJ and CDR3. TCRdb re-called the reads through MiXCR, storing one row per CDR3 protein. The table shows around 290,000 distinct CDR3 sequences, with about three fifths occurring only once. Sequenced input: sorted CD4+, CD8+, or CD8+CD57+ T cells (not recorded which) from PBMCs. The receptors were sampled from a human donor with aplastic anemia.

V and J are TRBV2 and TRBJ1-5, with D maybe TRBD1 (5 bases). The V end lost 7 bases, the J end lost 7 bases, and 11 bases lay between the germline ends. CDR3 length equals 12 residues. Germline CDR1 SNHLY, CDR2 FYNNEI. This CDR3 is CASMGEGQPQHF. DNA for the CDR3: TGTGCCAGCATGGGGGAGGGACAGCCCCAGCATTTT.

With respect to this clonotype: A much larger clone lies one base from this, so it may be a read error. V usage is TRBV7-2 and J usage is TRBJ2-5; weak D call: TRBD2 (6 bases). Trimming removed 6 bases at V and 7 bases at J, with 24 bases between. Germline V gene sequence: CDR1 SGHTA, CDR2 FQGNSA. The CDR3 runs to 16 residues. Here the CDR3 reads CASSLASDNQVGTQYF. The DNA of the CDR3 is TGTGCCAGCAGTTTGGCTAGCGATAATCAGGTGGGGACCCAGTACTTC.

This clonotype was seen repeatedly, ten times or more. V and J are TRBV6-1 and TRBJ1-6, with 11 bases aligning to TRBD1. Germline CDR1 is MNHNS and CDR2 is SASEGT. V lost 8 bases and J lost 7; bases outside the gene matches: 1. This CDR3 contains 13 residues. The CDR3 DNA sequence: TGTGCCAGCGGACAGGGGGCGAATTCACCCCTCCACTTT. It encodes CASGQGANSPLHF.

The V and J genes are TRBV7-2 and TRBJ2-3, with 8 bases lining up with TRBD1. The V and J ends lost 3 bases and 5 bases, in that order; junction bases with no gene match: 7. The CDR3 is 15 residues long. Germline CDR1 reads SGHTA; CDR2 reads FQGNSA. The CDR3 reads CASSLDRARKDTQYF. The CDR3 nucleotides read TGTGCCAGCAGCTTGGACAGGGCCCGGAAAGATACGCAGTATTTT.

The table lists this clonotype with many counts. The chain employs TRBV6-1 and TRBJ2-5; weak D call: TRBD2 (6 bases). Germline values: CDR1 MNHNS, CDR2 SASEGT. The V and J ends lost 6 bases and 6 bases respectively, with 11 bases between them. This CDR3 comprises 12 residues. This chain's CDR3 is CASRRDAQTQYF. For the CDR3, the DNA is TGTGCCAGCAGGCGGGACGCCCAGACCCAGTACTTC.

This clonotype was detected many times. This sequence joins TRBV20-1 and TRBJ1-1; TRBD1 matches 11 bases. CDR1 is DFQATT and CDR2 is SNEGSKA in the germline V gene (reference sequence). The V and J ends lost 6 bases and 4 bases, in that order; junction bases with no gene match: 7. This CDR3 contains 14 residues. The CDR3, as DNA: TGCAGTGCATCGGACAGGGGGCGCAGCACTGAAGCTTTCTTT. Residues: CSASDRGRSTEAFF.

The chain links TRBV12-3 or TRBV12-4 to TRBJ2-1; 14 bases agree with TRBD2. The CDR3 totals 14 residues. The V and J ends lost 6 bases and 9 bases, in that order; junction bases with no gene match: 4. CDR3 coding DNA: TGTGCCAGCAGGCCGGGACTAGCGGGAGCTGAGCAGTTCTTC. Protein sequence: CASRPGLAGAEQFF.

The rearrangement uses TRBV7-9 and TRBJ2-3, with D maybe TRBD2 (7 bases). CDR1 and CDR2 (germline): SEHNR, FQNEAQ (reference sequence). V shed 10 bases and J shed 2 bases, with 19 bases lying between them. The CDR3 is made up of 15 amino acids. CDR3 sequence (DNA): TGTGCCACCCGGTGGGGAGGGGGGGCCACAGATACGCAGTATTTT. Encoded protein: CATRWGGGATDTQYF.

At least ten counts were recorded for this clonotype. V gene TRBV20-1 combines with J gene TRBJ2-4, with D perhaps TRBD1 (7 bases). Trimming removed 7 bases from V and 2 bases from J, with 21 bases in between. This CDR3 spans 16 amino acids. Germline values: CDR1 DFQATT, CDR2 SNEGSKA (reference sequence). CDR3 DNA: TGCAGTGTAGTAGGGACAGCGGGCGGTACCAAAAACATTCAGTACTTC. Its translation is CSVVGTAGGTKNIQYF.

This clonotype showed up many times. The chain carries TRBV7-8 and TRBJ1-2; D unclear. V was shortened by 5 bases and J by 8 bases, with 21 bases between the two germline ends. CDR3 length: 15 amino acids. CDR1 and CDR2 (germline): SGHVS, FQNEAQ. For the CDR3, the DNA is TGTGCCAGCAGCCCTCGGGCCACCCCCTATGGGGGCTACACCTTC. Amino acid sequence: CASSPRATPYGGYTF.

This clonotype was seen many times. The gene calls are TRBV19 and TRBJ2-1; D unclear. CDR3 length: 12 amino acids. The germline V gene has CDR1 LNHDA and CDR2 SQIVND (reference sequence). Between the trimmed V and J ends, which lost 2 bases and 11 bases, there was a span of 10 bases. In DNA form, the CDR3 reads TGTGCCAGTAGTATAACTCGGGCGAAGCAGTTCTTC. Its protein is CASSITRAKQFF.

The V and J genes are TRBV20-1 and TRBJ2-5, with 9 bases fitting TRBD2. This CDR3 spans 13 amino acids. Looked up from germline, CDR1 is DFQATT and CDR2 is SNEGSKA (reference sequence). This CDR3 reads CSAPAGGGETQYF. DNA of the CDR3: TGCAGCGCACCGGCGGGAGGGGGCGAGACCCAGTACTTC.

This clonotype appeared many times. The V and J genes are TRBV18 and TRBJ2-7; D may be TRBD1 or TRBD2 (6 bases each). The CDR3 is 14 residues long. V was clipped by 3 bases and J by 5 bases, with 14 bases between them. Germline V gene sequence: CDR1 KGHSH, CDR2 LQKENI. The CDR3 DNA follows: TGTGCCAGCTCACCCGGAGGGGGTAGGAACGAGCAGTACTTC. It is translated as CASSPGGGRNEQYF.

This clonotype appeared a single time. The chain joins TRBV14 to TRBJ2-1; possible D gene TRBD2, 6 bases. Trimming removed 4 bases from V and 7 bases from J, with 23 bases in between. CDR3 length: 17 amino acids. Germline lookup yields CDR1 SGHDN and CDR2 FVKESK. As DNA, the CDR3 is TGTGCCAGCAGCCTATCCCCCCAGTTGGCCGCGGGGAATGAGCAGTTCTTC. The encoded protein is CASSLSPQLAAGNEQFF.

The V and J genes are TRBV29-1 and TRBJ1-2; perhaps TRBD1 as D (5 bases). The CDR3 sequence is 15 residues long. Deletions cut 2 bases from V and 0 bases from J, with 13 bases between. Per the germline V gene, CDR1 is SQVTM and CDR2 is ANQGSEA. This CDR3 is CSVENWQGANYGYTF. The CDR3 nucleotides read TGCAGCGTTGAAAATTGGCAGGGTGCTAACTATGGCTACACCTTC. Using reference TRBV29-1 and TRBJ1-2 for the parts outside the CDR3, the full variable domain is SAVISQKPSRDICQRGTSLTIQCQVDSQVTMMFWYRQQPGQSLTLIATANQGSEATYESGFVIDKFPISRPNLTFSTLTVSNMSPEDSSIYLCSVENWQGANYGYTFGSGTRLTVV.

This clonotype was seen ten or more times. V and J are TRBV3-1 and TRBJ2-5, with D uncertain. V was clipped by 0 bases and J by 2 bases, with 10 bases between them. CDR3 size: 15 residues. Looked up from germline, CDR1 is LGHDT and CDR2 is YNNKEL (reference sequence). The CDR3 DNA reads as TGTGCCAGCAGCCAAGACCCAGGCCCTCAAGAGACCCAGTACTTC. Translating gives CASSQDPGPQETQYF.

This chain joins TRBV10-3 and TRBJ2-7, with 9 positions matching TRBD1. V was pared by 3 bases and J by 6 bases, with 6 bases of the junction left unmatched. This CDR3 region has 14 residues. CDR1 is ENHRY, CDR2 SYGVKD, per germline. The chain's CDR3 is CAISDRDRVSEQYF. Written as DNA, the CDR3 is TGTGCCATCAGTGACAGGGACAGGGTCTCCGAGCAGTACTTC.

This clonotype was picked up many times. The DNA of the CDR3 is TGCGCCAGCAGCCTACAGGGGACCGACACCGGGGAGCTGTTTTTT. Translation: CASSLQGTDTGELFF. This chain joins TRBV4-1 and TRBJ2-2, with 7 positions matching TRBD1. This CDR3 spans 15 amino acids. The germline CDR1 and CDR2 sequences are MGHRA and YSYEKL. V was pared by 4 bases and J by 3 bases, with 5 bases of the junction left unmatched.

V gene TRBV29-1 combines with J gene TRBJ1-4; D ambiguous. The CDR3 extends over 14 amino acids. Trimming took 7 bases from V and 2 from J, leaving 14 bases between them. Germline CDR1 is SQVTM and CDR2 is ANQGSEA. CDR3 sequence: CSATIGSTNEKLFF. In DNA form, the CDR3 reads TGCAGCGCTACGATCGGGTCCACTAATGAAAAACTGTTTTTT.

Regarding this clonotype: At one end, the junction sequence differs from germline, possibly due to a read error. The chain has TRBV7-9 and TRBJ2-2; weak D call: TRBD1 (6 bases). Germline CDR1 and CDR2: SEHNR and FQNEAQ (reference sequence). The CDR3 loop spans 15 amino acids. CDR3 nucleotides: TGCGCCAGCAGCCAACAAGACAGGCGGACCGGGGAGCTGTTTTTT. Amino acid sequence: CASSQQDRRTGELFF.